These 31 T cell receptor beta chains were sequenced from one sample in a study of molecular identifiers for immune sequencing clone quantification. Each CDR3 protein gets one entry after TCRdb re-called the PCR reads with MiXCR. The table records 45,000 to 55,000 distinct CDR3 sequences, just over 35% of them present only once. Sequenced sample: naive CD8+ T cells from blood, with Jurkat cell RNA spiked in. Subset indicated: FACS-sorted CD8+CD4-CCR7+CD45RA+ naive T cells. The receptors here all came from a human donor in good health. Some libraries in this study had Jurkat cell RNA spiked in.

The chain uses TRBV20-1 and TRBJ1-1; the match to TRBD1 covers 8 bases. Losses at the gene ends were 6 bases for V and 0 bases for J; bases not matched to a gene: 9. The germline gives CDR1 DFQATT, CDR2 SNEGSKA (reference sequence). The CDR3 sequence is 15 residues long. For the CDR3, the DNA is TGCAGTGCCATTAGCAGGGGGCTTATGAACACTGAAGCTTTCTTT. Protein: CSAISRGLMNTEAFF.

V usage is TRBV4-3 and J usage is TRBJ2-6, with 14 positions matching TRBD2. V lost 4 bases and J lost 2; bases outside the gene matches: 1. Germline-derived CDR1 and CDR2 are LGHNA and YSLEER. This CDR3 is built from 17 residues. The CDR3 protein is CASSPGLAGAGANVLTF. The CDR3 DNA reads as TGCGCCAGCAGCCCGGGACTAGCGGGAGCTGGGGCCAACGTCCTGACTTTC.

This clonotype was counted between two and nine times. This rearrangement joins TRBV19 to TRBJ2-6, with D unclear. Germline-derived CDR1 and CDR2 are LNHDA and SQIVND (reference sequence). V was pared by 7 bases and J by 3 bases, with 4 bases between. The CDR3 is made up of 12 amino acids. This CDR3 reads CASINGANVLTF. The CDR3 region has the DNA TGTGCCAGTATCAATGGGGCCAACGTCCTGACTTTC.

At least ten counts were recorded for this clonotype. The chain recombines TRBV4-2 with TRBJ2-7; 11 nucleotides match TRBD1. Looked up from germline, CDR1 is LGHNA and CDR2 is YNFKEQ. V dropped 0 bases and J dropped 3; count of bases not matched to a gene: 7. The CDR3 runs 17 residues. CDR3 bases: TGTGCCAGCAGCCAAGATCCCCCGGGGACAGGGGGCTACGAGCAGTACTTC. Its protein product is CASSQDPPGTGGYEQYF.

CDR3 protein: CSARIGQGAGTQYF. In nucleotides, the CDR3 is TGCAGTGCTAGAATCGGACAGGGGGCAGGGACGCAGTATTTT. The V call is TRBV20-1, the J call TRBJ2-3; 11 bases fit TRBD1. Germline V gene lookup returns CDR1 DFQATT and CDR2 SNEGSKA (reference sequence). CDR3 length equals 14 residues. J was trimmed by 9 bases and V by 2 bases; bases with no gene match: 7.

This clonotype showed up just a few times. This chain links TRBV20-1 with TRBJ1-5; no definite D call. The V gene's germline CDR1 is DFQATT and CDR2 SNEGSKA (reference sequence). V was clipped by 3 bases and J by 1 base, with 13 bases between them. The CDR3 covers 15 residues. This CDR3 is CSARDRGESNQPQHF. The CDR3 bases are TGCAGTGCTAGGGATCGTGGGGAAAGCAATCAGCCCCAGCATTTT.

The rearrangement links TRBV18 to TRBJ2-1; D unresolved. Trimming cost V 6 bases and J 12 bases, with 12 bases left between them. The CDR3 is 11 amino acids. The germline gives CDR1 KGHSH, CDR2 LQKENI. The CDR3 sequence: CASSPDLGQFF. CDR3 nucleotide sequence: TGTGCCAGCTCTCCCGACTTGGGGCAGTTCTTC.

The chain joins TRBV14 to TRBJ2-3; the match to TRBD1 covers 8 bases. Germline CDR1 SGHDN, CDR2 FVKESK. The CDR3 loop spans 16 amino acids. Trimming took 2 bases from V and 0 from J; bases not matched to a gene: 4. In nucleotides, the CDR3 is TGTGCCAGCAGCCAATGGACAGGGTCTAGCACAGATACGCAGTATTTT. Its protein is CASSQWTGSSTDTQYF. The full variable domain, completed using reference TRBV14 and TRBJ2-3, is EAGVTQFPSHSVIEKGQTVTLRCDPISGHDNLYWYRRVMGKEIKFLLHFVKESKQDESGMPNNRFLAERTGGTYSTLKVQPAELEDSGVYFCASSQWTGSSTDTQYFGPGTRLTVL.

This clonotype appeared a few times. The junction differs from germline at one of its ends, possibly a read error. The chain recombines TRBV20-1 with TRBJ2-5; 9 bases map to TRBD2. There are 13 residues in the CDR3. CDR1 is DFQATT and CDR2 is SNEGSKA in the germline V gene (reference sequence). The CDR3 DNA sequence: TGTGCAGCCGGGCGGGAGGGCCAAGAGACCCAGTACTTC. This codes for CAAGREGQETQYF.

The chain uses TRBV10-1 and TRBJ2-3; 7 bases align to TRBD2. CDR3 length: 14 residues. The germline V gene encodes CDR1 WNHNN and CDR2 SYGVQD (reference sequence). V shed 6 bases, J shed 3 bases, and the junction held 6 bases outside the gene matches. In DNA, the CDR3 is TGCGCCAGCAGCGGCGGGGGAATTACAGATACGCAGTATTTT. Its translation is CASSGGGITDTQYF.

This clonotype occurred a few times. The DNA for the CDR3 is TGCAGCGTTGTAGGGACTAGCGGGAGGTCCTACAATGAGCAGTTCTTC. It codes for CSVVGTSGRSYNEQFF. The rearrangement joins TRBV29-1 to TRBJ2-1, with 15 bases matching TRBD2. Trimming removed 4 bases from V and 1 base from J; junction bases left unmatched: 2. Germline CDR1 SQVTM, CDR2 ANQGSEA. CDR3 size: 16 residues.

This clonotype was observed at least ten times. CDR3 protein: CASSLWVNQPQHF. In DNA form, the CDR3 reads TGTGCCAGCAGTTTGTGGGTGAATCAGCCCCAGCATTTT. The chain employs TRBV27 and TRBJ1-5; D is uncertain. From germline, CDR1 is MNHEY and CDR2 SMNVEV (reference sequence). The CDR3 totals 13 residues. V lost 3 bases, J lost 4 bases, and 7 bases lay in between.

Turning to this clonotype: A much larger clone differs from this one at a single base, so this may be a read error. The rearrangement links TRBV13 to TRBJ1-4; TRBD1 matches at 8 bases. This CDR3 has 15 amino acids. CDR1 is PRHDT, CDR2 FYEKMQ, per germline (reference sequence). Losses at the gene ends were 5 bases for V and 7 bases for J; bases not matched to a gene: 9. The CDR3, as DNA: TGTGCCAGCAGCCCCGGACAGGGAAGGAGTGAAAAACTGTTTTTT. Translating gives CASSPGQGRSEKLFF.

Worth noting for this clonotype: The CDR3 end shows no conserved phenylalanine or tryptophan, and so a read error is likely. The genes are TRBV7-4 and TRBJ2-3, with a possible D match to TRBD2 (5 bases). V gave up 5 bases and J gave up 2 bases, with 17 bases separating them. The CDR3 contains 16 residues. Germline values: CDR1 SGHVT, CDR2 SQSDAQ. CDR3 sequence (DNA): TGTGCCAGCAGCCTGGGCGGGCGGAGCTACACAGATACGCAGTATTCT. Residues: CASSLGGRSYTDTQYS.

J is TRBJ2-1 and V is TRBV12-3 or TRBV12-4, with 12 bases matching TRBD2. J lost 9 bases, V lost 2 bases, and 11 bases had no gene match. The CDR3 sequence is 17 residues long. CDR3 in DNA: TGTGCCAGCAGTTTATTTTGGCTAGCGGGAGGGAAGAGTGAGCAGTTCTTC. Amino acid sequence: CASSLFWLAGGKSEQFF.

By frequency in the sample, this clonotype is medium-sized. The chain couples TRBV29-1 to TRBJ2-3; D might be TRBD2 (5 bases). The germline V gene has CDR1 SQVTM and CDR2 ANQGSEA. The CDR3 is 16 residues long. With 3 bases removed from V and 3 bases from J, the gap between germline ends came to 19 bases. The CDR3 sequence: CSVDRSRGLETDTQYF. The CDR3 nucleotides are TGCAGCGTTGATCGTAGCCGGGGATTAGAAACAGATACGCAGTATTTT.

The chain has TRBV6-6 and TRBJ1-1; no definite D call. Germline values: CDR1 MNHNY, CDR2 SVGAGI (reference sequence). V lost 7 bases to trimming and J lost 1 base, with 13 bases between them. The CDR3 contains 14 residues. DNA for the CDR3: TGTGCCAGCAATCCCTGGGTCGGGAACACTGAAGCTTTCTTT. Translation gives CASNPWVGNTEAFF.

This rearrangement joins TRBV6-5 to TRBJ2-2; possibly TRBD2 for D (5 bases). This CDR3 has 13 amino acids. Germline V CDR1 and CDR2: MNHEY, SVGAGI. The V and J ends lost 7 bases and 5 bases respectively, with 11 bases between them. The CDR3 sequence is CASTTRGTGELFF. DNA of the CDR3: TGTGCCAGCACCACCCGCGGGACCGGGGAGCTGTTTTTT.

The J gene is TRBJ1-1, the V gene TRBV20-1, with unresolved D. V was shortened by 0 bases and J by 4 bases, with 15 bases between the two germline ends. The germline gives CDR1 DFQATT, CDR2 SNEGSKA (reference sequence). The CDR3 is 15 amino acids. CDR3 coding DNA: TGCAGTGCTAGAGATCTCCGGCAGATGAGCACTGAAGCTTTCTTT. It specifies CSARDLRQMSTEAFF.

Notes on this clonotype: Just one base apart from a much larger clone, this may be a read error. The conserved closing phenylalanine or tryptophan is absent in this CDR3, likely reflecting a read error. The V and J genes are TRBV5-1 and TRBJ1-4; D gene ambiguous. Germline assignment: CDR1 SGHRS and CDR2 YFSETQ. Trimming shortened V by 0 bases and J by 6 bases, and 12 bases separated the two germline ends. The CDR3 is made up of 15 amino acids. DNA of the CDR3: TGCGCCAGCAGCTTGGTTTTTCGGAGAGATGAAAAACTGTTTTTA. It translates to CASSLVFRRDEKLFL.

The V gene is TRBV5-1, the J gene TRBJ2-7; 15 bases fit TRBD2. Germline V gene data show CDR1 as SGHRS and CDR2 as YFSETQ. The CDR3 is made up of 19 amino acids. The trim removed 0 bases at V and 5 bases at J, leaving 12 bases unmatched. In DNA form, the CDR3 reads TGCGCCAGCAGCTTGGCCCGGACTAGCGGGAGGGGGGAATTGAACGAGCAGTACTTC. This codes for CASSLARTSGRGELNEQYF.

Remarks on this clonotype: Relative to the germline gene, one junction end is altered; a read error may explain this. The rearrangement uses TRBV7-9 and TRBJ1-5; D gene ambiguous. Germline CDR1 is SEHNR and CDR2 is FQNEAQ (reference sequence). CDR3 length: 15 residues. The CDR3 is CAGSLNSNSNQPQHF. The CDR3 nucleotides are TGTGCCGGCAGCTTAAACAGCAATAGCAATCAGCCCCAGCATTTT.

As for this clonotype: One base away lies a much larger clone, so this may be a sequencing read error. V and J are TRBV11-2 and TRBJ2-4; D is undetermined. The germline CDR1 and CDR2 sequences are SGHAT and FQNNGV. This CDR3 spans 15 amino acids. CDR3 nucleotides: TGTGCCAGCAGCATAGAATATTCCCAACGGGCGGATCAGTACTTC. Its translation: CASSIEYSQRADQYF.

With regard to this clonotype: This may arise from a read error, as a much more abundant clone is one base away. The rearrangement uses TRBV24-1 and TRBJ2-2; no clear D gene. The CDR3 is 12 amino acids. The V gene's germline CDR1 is KGHDR and CDR2 SFDVKD. Trimming took 7 bases from V and 6 from J, leaving 8 bases between them. The CDR3 DNA is TGTGCCACCAGGAGGTGTGCCGGGGAGCTGTTTTTT. This codes for CATRRCAGELFF.

The chain carries TRBV14 and TRBJ2-3, with 11 bases aligning to TRBD1. After removal of 4 bases from V and 4 bases from J, the junction contained 7 bases not matched to a gene. The CDR3 consists of 16 residues. Germline values: CDR1 SGHDN, CDR2 FVKESK. As DNA, the CDR3 is TGTGCCAGCAGCCTCCGGGACAGGGGGTTATCAGATACGCAGTATTTT. It yields the protein CASSLRDRGLSDTQYF.

Only a few counts were recorded for this clonotype. J is TRBJ1-1 and V is TRBV7-9, with D possibly TRBD1 on 6 matching bases. Germline CDR1 reads SEHNR; CDR2 reads FQNEAQ (reference sequence). The CDR3 runs to 15 residues. Trimming removed 5 bases at V and 8 bases at J, with 21 bases between. This chain's CDR3 is CASSPRMTGGGEAFF. The CDR3 nucleotides are TGTGCCAGCAGCCCCCGAATGACTGGTGGGGGCGAAGCTTTCTTT.

This clonotype has at least ten counts. The chain combines TRBV28 with TRBJ2-2; D unclear. Germline V gene lookup returns CDR1 MDHEN and CDR2 SYDVKM. V lost 6 bases to trimming and J lost 1 base, with 9 bases between them. The length of the CDR3 is 14 residues. CDR3 bases: TGTGCCAGCAGGAACGTCGTGAACACCGGGGAGCTGTTTTTT. This sequence encodes CASRNVVNTGELFF.

As to this clonotype: Just one base apart from a much larger clone, this may be a read error. The rearrangement links TRBV7-2 to TRBJ2-1, with D possibly being TRBD2 (5 bases). The J call may be incorrect, as the DNA end agrees better with TRBJ2-7. Germline values: CDR1 SGHTA, CDR2 FQGNSA. The length of the CDR3 is 14 residues. The CDR3 nucleotides are TGTGCCAGCAGCTTAGGCGGAGACTACAATGAGCAGTACTTC. This sequence encodes CASSLGGDYNEQYF.

This clonotype has ten or more counts. The chain joins TRBV29-1 to TRBJ1-1; D uncertain. Looked up from germline, CDR1 is SQVTM and CDR2 is ANQGSEA. V lost 6 bases to trimming and J lost 0 bases, with 5 bases between them. This CDR3 region has 11 residues. The CDR3, as DNA: TGCAGCGTACGGCTGAACACTGAAGCTTTCTTT. Translating gives CSVRLNTEAFF.

Of note for this clonotype: The CDR3 end shows no conserved phenylalanine or tryptophan, and so a read error is likely. The rearrangement links TRBV19 to TRBJ2-7, with D hard to call. CDR1 LNHDA and CDR2 SQIVND come from the germline V gene (reference sequence). The length of the CDR3 is 15 residues. Trimming removed 3 bases at V and 0 bases at J, with 12 bases between. The CDR3 protein is CASSIWHRNSYEQYY. CDR3 nucleotide sequence: TGTGCCAGTAGTATCTGGCACCGAAACTCCTACGAGCAGTACTAC.

Turning to this clonotype: A read error is possible here, since a much larger clone lies one base away. V usage is TRBV5-6 and J usage is TRBJ2-1; tentatively, D is TRBD2 (6 bases). V was trimmed by 4 bases and J by 14 bases, leaving 19 bases between them. The CDR3 length is 13 residues. Germline V gene data show CDR1 as SGHDT and CDR2 as YYEEEE. CDR3 loop: CASSPTSPMPKFF. The CDR3 DNA reads as TGTGCCAGCAGCCCCACTAGCCCGATGCCGAAGTTCTTC.